These 9 T cell receptor beta chains share one sample of origin, sequenced in a study of identical twins. Each CDR3 protein gets one entry after TCRdb re-called the 5' RACE reads with MiXCR. The table has about 890,000 distinct CDR3 sequences, 9% to 15% seen once; the top ten hold around 1.5%. This sample was shared with a second study, whose subject was yellow fever vaccine responses in identical twins.

Sample: PBMCs. These receptors originate from a young woman in good health.

This clonotype has only a few counts. The chain uses TRBV5-1 and TRBJ1-1; 8 positions match TRBD1. The CDR3 spans 14 residues. Germline V gives CDR1 SGHRS, CDR2 YFSETQ. V dropped 5 bases and J dropped 0; count of bases not matched to a gene: 3. CDR3 sequence reads: CASRNRGVNTEAFF. CDR3 bases: TGCGCCAGCAGGAACAGGGGGGTGAACACTGAAGCTTTCTTT.

The V and J genes are TRBV10-3 and TRBJ2-1; 10 bases match TRBD2. CDR3 size: 15 residues. Germline CDR1 reads ENHRY; CDR2 reads SYGVKD. J gave up 4 bases and V 3 bases, and 3 bases lay outside the gene matches. CDR3: CAISEGTSVYNEQFF. CDR3 nucleotides: TGTGCCATCAGTGAAGGGACTAGCGTATACAATGAGCAGTTCTTC.

This clonotype came up many times. Given the absence of the conserved phenylalanine or tryptophan at the CDR3 end, a read error is likely. The limits of the CDR3 on the DNA are not certain, so only TCRdb's listed CDR3 is given. The gene calls are TRBV7-9 and TRBJ2-7; the D call in the table, TRBD2, was not verified against the DNA. Germline CDR1 SEHNR, CDR2 FQNEAQ (reference sequence). Ends included, the CDR3 has 11 residues. The CDR3 protein is CASSVRAEGSL.

This clonotype was counted ten times or more. V usage is TRBV5-1 and J usage is TRBJ2-7, with D perhaps assigned TRBD1 or TRBD2 (5 bases each). Trimming pared 8 bases from V and 1 base from J, leaving 13 bases between. The CDR3 extends over 13 amino acids. Germline V gives CDR1 SGHRS, CDR2 YFSETQ. As DNA, the CDR3 is TGCGCCAGAATCCGGGACGGATCCTACGAGCAGTACGTC. Translating gives CARIRDGSYEQYV.

The CDR3 region is CASSPDPGTGFFF. The CDR3, as DNA: TGTGCCAGCAGCCCAGACCCCGGTACAGGTTTTTTCTTC. The J gene is TRBJ2-1, the V gene TRBV7-7; perhaps TRBD1 as D (5 bases). CDR1 SSHAT and CDR2 FNYEAQ come from the germline V gene (reference sequence). The CDR3 extends over 13 amino acids. The ends were cut back, 5 bases at V and 16 bases at J, with 21 bases in the middle.

This clonotype was seen only a few times. CDR3 sequence reads: CASSVASGTGPNEQFF. The CDR3 nucleotides are TGTGCCAGCAGCGTAGCTTCCGGGACAGGTCCCAATGAGCAGTTCTTC. The chain recombines TRBV9 with TRBJ2-1, with 8 bases lining up with TRBD1. The CDR3 length is 16 residues. V was clipped by 0 bases and J by 6 bases; unmatched bases: 8. Germline V lookup: CDR1 SGDLS, CDR2 YYNGEE.

The sample holds a few counts of this clonotype. The chain employs TRBV7-2 and TRBJ2-7; D is ambiguous. The CDR3 covers 15 residues. The V gene lost 1 base and the J gene lost 4 bases, with 14 bases spanning the gap. The germline V gene has CDR1 SGHTA and CDR2 FQGNSA. This CDR3 is CASSLERGFAYEQYV. The CDR3, as DNA: TGTGCCAGCAGCTTAGAGAGAGGCTTCGCATACGAGCAGTACGTC.

The V and J genes are TRBV12-3 or TRBV12-4 and TRBJ2-7; D is unresolved. V gave up 1 base and J gave up 4 bases, with 14 bases separating them. The CDR3 length is 15 residues. This CDR3 is CASSLVGLPGYEQYF. The DNA of the CDR3 is TGTGCCAGCAGTTTAGTGGGCCTCCCAGGTTACGAGCAGTACTTC.

The rearrangement links TRBV6-5 to TRBJ1-5; no reliable D call. Germline loops: CDR1 MNHEY, CDR2 SVGAGI. This CDR3 is 12 amino acids long. Trimming pared 6 bases from V and 4 bases from J, leaving 7 bases between. CDR3 nucleotide sequence: TGTGCCAGCAGCCATCAGAATCAGCCCCAGCATTTT. It codes for CASSHQNQPQHF.